The rows below give T cell receptor beta chains drawn from one sample of a study of PD-L1 blockade in urothelial cancer. Generated by immunoSEQ multiplex PCR, the TCRdb table keeps only in-frame clones and is missing some. Of nearly 50,000 clones in the sample, around 82% are singletons; the top ten hold under 2.5%. The sample was PBMCs, taken around atezolizumab (anti-PD-L1) treatment. The receptor source for this set is a man aged 50 or older with urothelial cancer. CDR3s include the opening cysteine and the closing phenylalanine or tryptophan. The D gene is left open where the match is weak. Clone size is stated in some rows and not others, as once, few, many or a class when expanded.

>-|TRBJ2-3|TRBD2|TRBV18
CASSPLAGGFTDTQYF
TGTGCCAGCTCACCACTAGCGGGGGGATTCACAGATACGCAGTATTTT
>-|TRBJ1-6|-|TRBV27
CASSLNRGIDSPLHF
TGTGCCAGCAGTTTAAATCGAGGGATTGATTCACCCCTCCACTTT
>-|TRBJ2-5|TRBD1|TRBV25-1
CASSGYRDSPRETQYF
TGTGCCAGCAGTGGGTACCGGGACAGCCCCCGGGAGACCCAGTACTTC
>-|TRBJ2-5|-|TRBV12-2
CASRLVNGSGRFETQYF
TGTGCAAGTCGCTTAGTGAACGGAAGCGGGAGATTTGAGACCCAGTACTTC
>-|TRBJ2-7|TRBD2|TRBV13
CASSPGTSGAWGEQYF
TGTGCCAGCAGCCCAGGGACTAGCGGGGCGTGGGGCGAGCAGTACTTC
>-|TRBJ2-7|TRBD2|TRBV7-2
CASSLGWREGRVDEQYF
TGTGCCAGCAGCTTAGGATGGCGGGAGGGCCGGGTTGACGAGCAGTACTTC
>-|TRBJ2-3|-|TRBV15
CATSRATDTDTQYF
TGTGCCACCAGCAGAGCGACAGACACAGATACGCAGTATTTT
>-|TRBJ1-5|TRBD1|TRBV19
CASRWDRNSNQPQHF
TGTGCCAGTAGATGGGACAGGAACAGCAATCAGCCCCAGCATTTT
>-|TRBJ2-3|TRBD1|TRBV4-1
CASSLDPQGALVDTQYF
TGCGCCAGCAGCTTGGACCCACAGGGGGCACTGGTAGATACGCAGTATTTT
>few|TRBJ2-7|-|TRBV27
CASSGHRQLSSYEQYF
TGTGCCAGCAGTGGTCACCGACAATTAAGCTCCTACGAGCAGTACTTC
>-|TRBJ1-5|-|TRBV5-6
CASSFRFQGNSNQPQHF
TGTGCCAGCAGCTTCCGATTCCAGGGGAATAGCAATCAGCCCCAGCATTTT
>once|TRBJ1-1|TRBD1|TRBV19
CASRSRGTGLRNTEAFF
TGTGCCAGTAGATCCCGAGGGACAGGGCTTCGGAACACTGAAGCTTTCTTT
>-|TRBJ1-5|-|TRBV21-1
CASSKEGIAGTGRNLSNQPQHF
TGTGCCAGCAGCAAAGAAGGGATAGCCGGGACAGGTCGAAATTTAAGCAATCAGCCCCAGCATTTT
>-|TRBJ1-5|-|TRBV28
CASRPSPSNQPQHF
TGTGCCAGCAGACCGAGTCCGAGCAATCAGCCCCAGCATTTT
>-|TRBJ2-5|TRBD1|TRBV11-3
CASSIRGRGETQYF
TGTGCCAGCAGCATCAGGGGGCGCGGTGAGACCCAGTACTTC
>-|TRBJ1-1|-|TRBV6-5
CASRPQGGYTEAFF
TGTGCCAGCAGGCCACAGGGAGGGTACACTGAAGCTTTCTTT
>-|TRBJ1-5|-|TRBV15
CATSFAGEGSNQPQHF
TGTGCCACCAGTTTTGCAGGGGAGGGTAGCAATCAGCCCCAGCATTTT
>-|TRBJ2-1|TRBD2|TRBV4-1
CASSRPGLASYEQFF
TGCGCCAGCAGCCGACCGGGACTAGCAAGTTATGAGCAGTTCTTC
>-|TRBJ2-7|-|TRBV9
CASSVGGFGEQYF
TGTGCCAGCAGCGTAGGAGGGTTTGGCGAGCAGTACTTC
>-|TRBJ2-1|-|TRBV6-1
CASRGLANLYNEQFF
TGTGCCAGCAGGGGTTTAGCGAACCTTTACAATGAGCAGTTCTTC
>-|TRBJ2-1|-|TRBV15
CATSRARQAPYNEQFF
TGTGCCACCAGCAGAGCCAGACAGGCGCCCTACAATGAGCAGTTCTTC
>-|TRBJ2-2|-|TRBV7-9
CASSLAQGVFSVTGELFF
TGTGCCAGCAGCCTAGCTCAGGGTGTCTTTAGTGTCACCGGGGAGCTGTTTTTT
>-|TRBJ2-2|TRBD2|TRBV9
CASSRTSPGELFF
TGTGCCAGCAGCCGGACTAGCCCGGGGGAGCTGTTTTTT
>-|TRBJ2-2|-|TRBV5-6
CASSHRIPGELFF
TGTGCCAGCAGCCACAGGATCCCCGGGGAGCTGTTTTTT
>-|TRBJ1-2|-|TRBV4-3
CASSQELSQGNYGYTF
TGCGCCAGCAGCCAAGAATTAAGCCAGGGCAACTATGGCTACACCTTC
>-|TRBJ2-1|TRBD2|TRBV4-3
CASSQGVAGNLGNEQFF
TGCGCCAGCAGCCAAGGGGTAGCGGGTAACTTAGGGAATGAGCAGTTCTTC
>-|TRBJ2-7|-|TRBV29-1
CSVVGAGEQYF
TGCAGCGTTGTAGGGGCGGGGGAGCAGTACTTC
>-|TRBJ2-7|-|TRBV15
CATSRDPGGTSVYYEQYF
TGTGCCACCAGCAGAGATCCCGGTGGGACATCAGTTTACTACGAGCAGTACTTC
>-|TRBJ2-5|TRBD2|TRBV9
CASSVSGTGQETQYF
TGTGCCAGCAGCGTAAGCGGGACCGGCCAAGAGACCCAGTACTTC
>-|TRBJ2-3|-|TRBV9
CASSGRGAGLNTDTQYF
TGTGCCAGCAGCGGTCGGGGGGCGGGGCTGAACACAGATACGCAGTATTTT
>-|TRBJ2-2|-|TRBV15
CATSPHPISTGELFF
TGTGCCACCAGCCCCCACCCCATCAGCACCGGGGAGCTGTTTTTT
>-|TRBJ1-6|-|TRBV9
CASSVGPDPGNSPLHF
TGTGCCAGCAGCGTAGGTCCGGACCCAGGGAATTCACCCCTCCACTTT
>-|TRBJ1-2|TRBD1|TRBV7-2
CASSSDRGSYGYTF
TGTGCCAGCAGCTCGGACAGGGGGAGCTATGGCTACACCTTC
>few|TRBJ2-7|TRBD1|TRBV11-2
CASRSTGGPSYEQYF
TGTGCCAGCAGGTCTACAGGGGGCCCTTCCTACGAGCAGTACTTC
>few|TRBJ2-5|TRBD2|TRBV5-4
CASRRAGVETQYF
TGTGCCAGCAGACGTGCGGGAGTGGAGACCCAGTACTTC
>-|TRBJ2-4|TRBD2|TRBV7-2
CASSLFLAGGLAKNIQYF
TGTGCCAGCAGCTTATTCCTAGCGGGGGGGCTAGCCAAAAACATTCAGTACTTC
>-|TRBJ1-4|-|TRBV10-3
CAISVHGDEKLFF
TGTGCCATCAGTGTGCACGGGGATGAAAAACTGTTTTTT
>-|TRBJ2-5|TRBD1|TRBV7-6
CASSSTGGPETQYF
TGTGCCAGCAGCTCGACAGGGGGCCCGGAGACCCAGTACTTC
>-|TRBJ1-6|-|TRBV30
CAFRGAGYNSPLHF
TGTGCCTTTCGTGGGGCCGGCTATAATTCACCCCTCCACTTT
>-|TRBJ2-5|TRBD1|TRBV19
CATGQGREETQYF
TGTGCCACCGGACAGGGGCGCGAAGAGACCCAGTACTTC
>-|TRBJ2-1|-|TRBV19
CASQLDRSSYNEQFF
TGTGCCAGTCAGTTGGACAGAAGCTCCTACAATGAGCAGTTCTTC
>-|TRBJ2-5|TRBD1|TRBV18
CASSPKQGAGETQYF
TGTGCCAGCTCACCGAAACAGGGGGCAGGGGAGACCCAGTACTTC
>-|TRBJ2-1|-|TRBV6-5
CASSPTWSSNEQFF
TGTGCCAGCAGTCCCACATGGAGCAGCAATGAGCAGTTCTTC
>-|TRBJ1-3|TRBD1|TRBV6-6
CASSYRDRAGNTIYF
TGTGCCAGCAGTTACCGGGACAGGGCTGGAAACACCATATATTTT
>once|TRBJ2-1|TRBD2|TRBV7-2
CASRTGTSGFNEQFF
TGTGCCAGCAGAACCGGGACTAGCGGCTTCAATGAGCAGTTCTTC
>-|TRBJ1-2|-|TRBV19
CATHEVFGGYTF
TGTGCCACCCACGAGGTCTTTGGTGGCTACACCTTC
>-|TRBJ2-2|-|TRBV7-6
CASSSASGGSNTGELFF
TGTGCCAGCAGCTCCGCCTCAGGGGGGTCTAACACCGGGGAGCTGTTTTTT
>-|TRBJ1-1|-|TRBV7-9
CASSLVSVMNTEAFF
TGTGCCAGCAGCTTAGTCTCAGTCATGAACACTGAAGCTTTCTTT
>-|TRBJ2-1|-|TRBV5-5
CASSREELGTNEQFF
TGTGCCAGCAGCCGCGAGGAACTAGGTACGAATGAGCAGTTCTTC
>-|TRBJ2-3|-|TRBV9
CASSVTGIAGTDTQYF
TGTGCCAGCAGCGTAACAGGGATCGCGGGCACAGATACGCAGTATTTT
>-|TRBJ1-2|TRBD1|TRBV28
CAATVGQGARGYTF
TGTGCCGCCACAGTTGGGCAGGGGGCGCGTGGCTACACCTTC
>once|TRBJ2-7|-|TRBV27
CASSPTVAGEQYF
TGTGCCAGCAGTCCAACGGTGGCGGGAGAGCAGTACTTC
>-|TRBJ2-1|TRBD1|TRBV19
CASRQGTYNEQFF
TGTGCCAGCAGACAGGGGACCTACAATGAGCAGTTCTTC
>-|TRBJ2-7|TRBD1|TRBV9
CASSSHGQGSLEQYF
TGTGCCAGCAGCTCCCACGGACAGGGGAGTCTCGAGCAGTACTTC
>few|TRBJ2-2|-|TRBV9
CASSVMDYTGELFF
TGTGCCAGCAGCGTAATGGACTACACCGGGGAGCTGTTTTTT